This T cell receptor (beta chain) was identified in a study of CD8+CD57+ T cells in acquired aplastic anemia. Findings of the study overall: Both patients and controls carried the same twenty-nine CD8+ CDR3 sequences.

In germline, CDR1 is MGHDK, CDR2 SYGVNS. The CDR3 is 12 amino acids. The V gene lost 10 bases and the J gene lost 5 bases, with 14 bases spanning the gap. Researchers used genomic DNA as the template to profile TCR beta VDJ and CDR3. TCRdb reprocessed the reads via MiXCR and lists one record per CDR3 protein. The sample shows 200,000 to 250,000 distinct CDR3 sequences, 34% of them seen only once. This clonotype was seen a single time. Its target is unknown. The V and J genes are TRBV25-1 and TRBJ2-5; D gene unclear. Sequencing used sorted CD4+, CD8+, or CD8+CD57+ T cells (not recorded which) from PBMCs. The sequence came from a human donor in good health, serving as a control. The CDR3 coding sequence is TGTGCCACTAACCAGGTATCCGAGACCCAGTACTTC. This translates into CATNQVSETQYF.